The sequence of this TCR beta chain was determined in a study of OX40 agonist ivuxolimab in advanced cancers. Broader study findings: At 0.1 to 3.0 mg/kg, clonal expansion of CD4+ and CD8+ blood T cells had occurred by week 6.

Germline CDR1 is MRHNA and CDR2 is SNTAGT. V was shortened by 4 bases and J by 6 bases, with 10 bases between the two germline ends. There are 13 residues in the CDR3. Details on this clone: Its target is unknown.

Using immunoSEQ multiplex PCR, the repertoire was profiled, and TCRdb retains in-frame clones only, with some absent. The repertoire has about 110,000 clones, around 90% of them found once; the top ten carry approximately 1.2%. The J gene is TRBJ1-5, the V gene TRBV6-4; D not resolved. Source: CD4+ or CD8+ T cells sorted from blood, taken in a trial of the OX40 agonist ivuxolimab. This receptor was taken from an adult with an advanced solid tumor such as melanoma, head and neck, liver or kidney cancer. CDR3 bases: TGTGCCAGCAGTGCCGGGCCAAGTCAGCCCCAGCATTTT. Its protein product is CASSAGPSQPQHF.